This TCR beta chain was observed in a study of blood T cell repertoires in COVID-19. Study background: Sites in the United States, Italy and Spain provided acute and convalescent COVID-19 samples. T cells, B-cell-depleted T cells, or PBMCs provided the cDNA or gDNA that served as material.

In the original analysis: Reference gene primer amplification yielded estimated nucleated cell counts. Method: immunoSEQ multiplex PCR; TCRdb's copy keeps in-frame clones and lacks some. Clone size and V and J calls were adopted from that table, with D and trimming inferred from the DNA. The sample gives about 140,000 clones, about 86% of which show up once; approximately 8% is in the top ten. In this sample, this clone turned up a few times. The origin of this receptor is a human donor in a cohort sampled during active COVID-19. Sequencing used peripheral blood.

Here the CDR3 DNA reads TGCGCCAGCAGCTTGGAACGGAGTAATGAAAAACTGTTTTTT. Protein sequence: CASSLERSNEKLFF. The chain combines TRBV5-1 with TRBJ1-4; D gene ambiguous. Trimming shortened V by 0 bases and J by 4 bases, and 7 bases separated the two germline ends. This CDR3 has 14 residues. The germline CDR1 and CDR2 sequences are SGHRS and YFSETQ.